This TCR beta chain was obtained from a study of early T cells in non-severe SARS-CoV-2 infection. This clonotype was seen a few times. The antigen is not known. Researchers attached unique molecular identifiers to individual cDNA molecules. TCRdb reanalysed the 5' RACE reads using MiXCR and keeps one entry per CDR3 protein. The repertoire holds roughly 100,000 distinct CDR3 sequences, with around 15% as singletons. This CDR3 has 17 residues. CDR1 is SGHTA, CDR2 FQGNSA, per germline. With V trimmed by 1 base and J by 1 base, 4 bases remained unmatched. General observations from the study: VDJdb matching skewed toward anti-spike CD8 responses, missing private and CD4 specificities.

This sequence joins TRBV7-2 and TRBJ2-3; 11 nucleotides agree with TRBD2. The specimen sequenced was whole blood. The sequence derives from an adult who was a healthcare worker with PCR-confirmed SARS-CoV-2 infection or an uninfected control (not recorded which). CDR3 loop: CASSLVSGGVGTDTQYF. CDR3 sequence (DNA): TGTGCCAGCAGCTTAGTTAGCGGGGGGGTTGGCACAGATACGCAGTATTTT.